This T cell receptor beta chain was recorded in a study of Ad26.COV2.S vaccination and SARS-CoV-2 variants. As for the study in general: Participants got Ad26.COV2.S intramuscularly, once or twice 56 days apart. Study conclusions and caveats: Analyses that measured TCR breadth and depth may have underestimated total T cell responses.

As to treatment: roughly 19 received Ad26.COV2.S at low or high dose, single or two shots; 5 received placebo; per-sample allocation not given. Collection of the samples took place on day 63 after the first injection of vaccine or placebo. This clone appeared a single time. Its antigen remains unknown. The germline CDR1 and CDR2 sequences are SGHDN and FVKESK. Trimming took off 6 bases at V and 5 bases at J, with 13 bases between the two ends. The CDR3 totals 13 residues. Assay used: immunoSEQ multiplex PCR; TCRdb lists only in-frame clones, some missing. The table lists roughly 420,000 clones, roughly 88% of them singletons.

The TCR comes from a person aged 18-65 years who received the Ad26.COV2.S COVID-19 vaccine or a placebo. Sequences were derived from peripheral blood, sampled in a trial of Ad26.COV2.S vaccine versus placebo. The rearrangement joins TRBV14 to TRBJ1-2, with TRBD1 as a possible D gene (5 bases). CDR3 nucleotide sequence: TGTGCCAGCAGTCTTTTAGCAGGGTATGGCTACACCTTC. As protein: CASSLLAGYGYTF.